This T cell receptor (beta chain) was documented in a study of cytomegalovirus exposure and HLA in healthy donors. A multiplex PCR was run with 60 Vbeta primers and 13 Jbeta primers. Profiling relied on immunoSEQ multiplex PCR, and the TCRdb table lists in-frame clones only, not all of them. This sample's table reports about 55,000 clones. General study findings and limits: Some public TCRs appeared in many individuals, while most sequences were rare.

In the case of this clone: Its antigen is currently unknown.

Trimming left V 3 bases short and J 4 bases short, with 15 bases between. Germline V gene sequence: CDR1 KGHSH, CDR2 LQKENI. This CDR3 contains 15 residues. The chain combines TRBV18 with TRBJ1-1; D might be TRBD1 (5 bases). This receptor was obtained from a man aged 50 to 60 in good health and CMV-seropositive. The sample consisted of PBMCs. CDR3 DNA: TGTGCCAGCTCACCGCCCGCAGGGTTTCGCACTGAAGCTTTCTTT. As protein: CASSPPAGFRTEAFF.